The entry that follows covers one TCR beta chain sequence. Its antigen is still unknown. A junction boundary mismatches the germline segment, possibly from a read error. The entry originates in a study of CD8+CD57+ T cells in acquired aplastic anemia. TCR beta VDJ and CDR3 were profiled, and genomic DNA was the template. TCRdb re-called the reads with MiXCR, one entry per CDR3 protein. Seen here are some 20,000 distinct CDR3 sequences, almost 40% observed once, and the top ten hold about 90%. CD8+CD57+ cell expansion, shown by flow cytometry, had occurred in the patients selected for sequencing. Severe acquired aplastic anemia was the diagnosis recorded for all patients. Broader study findings: For CD8+ Simpson's diversity, patients and controls showed no significant difference. Against the total CD4+ and CD8+ pools, patient CD8+CD57+ cells had lower diversity. Sharing between patients and controls was observed for around 27 CD8+ CDR3 sequences.

Germline CDR1 and CDR2: SGHTA and FQGNSA. The CDR3 spans 15 residues. Source material: CD8+CD57+ T cells sorted from PBMCs. The subset was: bead-enriched CD8+CD57+ effector memory T cells from SAA patients. This receptor was taken from a human donor with aplastic anemia. The chain employs TRBV7-2 and TRBJ1-6; unclear D gene. CDR3 DNA sequence: TGTGCCAGCAGCCCCTGGACGCAGCCTAATTCACCCCACCACTTT. Amino acids: CASSPWTQPNSPHHF.